This TCR beta chain was recovered during a study of OX40 agonist ivuxolimab in advanced cancers. Study results and caveats: Researchers did not establish what antigens the expanded peripheral T cells target.

Produced via immunoSEQ multiplex PCR; TCRdb's table is partial and in-frame only. The table lists about 62,000 clones, about four fifths of them singletons. The CDR3 is made up of 12 amino acids. V was pared by 8 bases and J by 5 bases, with 9 bases between. CDR1 and CDR2 from the germline V gene are MNHEY and SVGAGI. Details on this clone: Antigen: not known.

This sequence originates from an adult with an advanced solid tumor such as melanoma, head and neck, liver or kidney cancer. This rearrangement joins TRBV6-5 to TRBJ2-2; either TRBD1 or TRBD2 may fit D (5 bases each). The source material was CD4+ or CD8+ T cells sorted from blood, sampled in a trial of the OX40 agonist ivuxolimab. The CDR3 DNA follows: TGTGCCAGCGGGGGAAAAACCGGGGAGCTGTTTTTT. It is translated as CASGGKTGELFF.